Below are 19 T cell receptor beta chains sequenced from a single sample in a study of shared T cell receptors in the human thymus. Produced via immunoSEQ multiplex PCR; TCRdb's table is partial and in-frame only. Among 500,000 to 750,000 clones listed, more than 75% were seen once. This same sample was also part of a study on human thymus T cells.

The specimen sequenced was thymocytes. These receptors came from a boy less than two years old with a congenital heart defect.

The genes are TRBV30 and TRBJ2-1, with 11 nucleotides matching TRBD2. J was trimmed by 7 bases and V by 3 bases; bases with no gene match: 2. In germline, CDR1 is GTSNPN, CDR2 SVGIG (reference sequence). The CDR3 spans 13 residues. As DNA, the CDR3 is TGTGCCTGGAGGACTAGCGGGACTAATGAGCAGTTCTTC. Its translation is CAWRTSGTNEQFF. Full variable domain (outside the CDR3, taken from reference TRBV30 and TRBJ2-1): SQTIHQWPATLVQPVGSPLSLECTVEGTSNPNLYWYRQAAGRGLQLLFYSVGIGQISSEVPQNLSASRPQDRQFILSSKKLLLSDSGFYLCAWRTSGTNEQFFGPGTRLTVL.

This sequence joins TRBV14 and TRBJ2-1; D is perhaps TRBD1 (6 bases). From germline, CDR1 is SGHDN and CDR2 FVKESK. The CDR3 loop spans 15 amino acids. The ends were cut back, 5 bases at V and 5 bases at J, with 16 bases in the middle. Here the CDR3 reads CASSSIRGQNNEQFF. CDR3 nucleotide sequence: TGTGCCAGCAGCTCCATAAGAGGACAGAACAATGAGCAGTTCTTC.

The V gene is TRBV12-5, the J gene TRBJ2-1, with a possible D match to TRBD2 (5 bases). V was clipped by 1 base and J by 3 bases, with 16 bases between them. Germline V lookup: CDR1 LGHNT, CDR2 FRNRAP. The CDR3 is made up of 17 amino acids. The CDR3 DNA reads TGTGCTAGTGGTTTGGAGGACGGGGTCCACTACTACAATGAGCAGTTCTTC. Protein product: CASGLEDGVHYYNEQFF.

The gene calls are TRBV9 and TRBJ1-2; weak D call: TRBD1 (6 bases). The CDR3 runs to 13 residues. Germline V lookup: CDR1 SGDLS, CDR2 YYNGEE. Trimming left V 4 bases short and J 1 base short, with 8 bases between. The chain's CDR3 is CASSKDSNYGYTF. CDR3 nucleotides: TGTGCCAGCAGCAAGGACAGTAACTATGGCTACACCTTC.

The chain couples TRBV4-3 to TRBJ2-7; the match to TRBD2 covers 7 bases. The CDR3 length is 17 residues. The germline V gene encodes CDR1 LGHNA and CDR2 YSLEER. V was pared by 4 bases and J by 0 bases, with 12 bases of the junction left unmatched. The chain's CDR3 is CASSLRSSASGSYEQYF. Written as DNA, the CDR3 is TGCGCCAGCAGCCTGCGTTCTTCGGCTAGCGGCTCCTACGAGCAGTACTTC.

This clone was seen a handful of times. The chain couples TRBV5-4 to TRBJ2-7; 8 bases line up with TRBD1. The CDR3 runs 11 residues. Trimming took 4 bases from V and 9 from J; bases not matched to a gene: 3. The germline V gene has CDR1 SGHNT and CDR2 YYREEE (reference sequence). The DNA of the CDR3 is TGTGCCAGCAGCACGACAGGGGCGCAGTACTTC. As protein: CASSTTGAQYF. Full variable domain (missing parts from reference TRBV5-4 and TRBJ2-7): ETGVTQSPTHLIKTRGQQVTLRCSSQSGHNTVSWYQQALGQGPQFIFQYYREEENGRGNFPPRFSGLQFPNYSSELNVNALELDDSALYLCASSTTGAQYFGPGTRLTVT.

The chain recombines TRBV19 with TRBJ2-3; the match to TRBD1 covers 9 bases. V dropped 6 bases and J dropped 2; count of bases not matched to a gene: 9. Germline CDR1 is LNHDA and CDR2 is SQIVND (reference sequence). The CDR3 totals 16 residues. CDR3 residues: CASRSGTGKNTDTQYF. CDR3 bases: TGTGCCAGTAGGTCCGGGACAGGGAAAAACACAGATACGCAGTATTTT.

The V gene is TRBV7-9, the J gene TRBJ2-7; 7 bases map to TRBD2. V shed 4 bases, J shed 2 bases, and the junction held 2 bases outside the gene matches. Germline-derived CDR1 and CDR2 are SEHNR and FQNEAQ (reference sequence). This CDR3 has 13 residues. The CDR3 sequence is CASSYGGTYEQYF. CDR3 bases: TGTGCCAGCAGCTACGGGGGGACCTACGAGCAGTACTTC.

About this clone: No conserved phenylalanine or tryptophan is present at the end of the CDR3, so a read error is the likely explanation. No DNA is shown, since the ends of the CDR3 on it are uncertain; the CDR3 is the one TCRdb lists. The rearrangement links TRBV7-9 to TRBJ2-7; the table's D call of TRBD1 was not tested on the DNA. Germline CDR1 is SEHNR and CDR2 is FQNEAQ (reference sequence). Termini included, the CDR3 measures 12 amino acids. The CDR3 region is CASSLSYGHPSN.

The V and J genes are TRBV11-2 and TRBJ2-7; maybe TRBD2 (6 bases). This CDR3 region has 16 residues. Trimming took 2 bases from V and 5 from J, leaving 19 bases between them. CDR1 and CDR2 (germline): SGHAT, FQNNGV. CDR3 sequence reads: CASSLLVGAGLNEQYF. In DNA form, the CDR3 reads TGTGCCAGCAGCTTACTTGTGGGAGCGGGCCTTAACGAGCAGTACTTC.

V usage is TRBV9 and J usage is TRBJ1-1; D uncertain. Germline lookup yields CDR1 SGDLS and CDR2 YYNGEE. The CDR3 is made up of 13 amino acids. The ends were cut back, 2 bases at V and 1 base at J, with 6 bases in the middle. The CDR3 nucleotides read TGTGCCAGCAGCGTCGGGTGGAACACTGAAGCTTTCTTT. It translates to CASSVGWNTEAFF.

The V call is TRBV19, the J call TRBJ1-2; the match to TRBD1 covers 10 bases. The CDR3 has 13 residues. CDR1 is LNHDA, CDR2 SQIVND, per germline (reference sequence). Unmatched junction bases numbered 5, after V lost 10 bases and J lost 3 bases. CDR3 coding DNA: TGTGCCACCTTAGGGACAGGGGACTATGGCTACACCTTC. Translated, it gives CATLGTGDYGYTF.

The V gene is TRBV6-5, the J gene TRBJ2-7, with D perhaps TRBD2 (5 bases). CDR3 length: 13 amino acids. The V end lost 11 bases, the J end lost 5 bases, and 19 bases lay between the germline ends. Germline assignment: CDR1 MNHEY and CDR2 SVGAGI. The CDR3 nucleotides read TGTGCCCCCTCCCTCCGCGGGCTAGACGAGCAGTACTTC. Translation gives CAPSLRGLDEQYF.

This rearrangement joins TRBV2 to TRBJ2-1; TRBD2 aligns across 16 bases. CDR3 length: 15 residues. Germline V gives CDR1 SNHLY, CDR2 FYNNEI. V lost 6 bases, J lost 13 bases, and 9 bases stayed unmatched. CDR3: CASRGTSGRGVAQFF. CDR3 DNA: TGTGCCAGCAGAGGGACTAGCGGGAGGGGGGTGGCACAGTTCTTC.

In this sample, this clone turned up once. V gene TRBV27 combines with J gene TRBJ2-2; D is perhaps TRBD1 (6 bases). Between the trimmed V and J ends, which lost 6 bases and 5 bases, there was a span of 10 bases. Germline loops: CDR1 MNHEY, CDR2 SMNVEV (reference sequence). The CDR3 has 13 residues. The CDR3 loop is CASSLTGTGELFF. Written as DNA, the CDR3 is TGTGCCAGCAGCTTGACAGGTACCGGGGAGCTGTTTTTT.

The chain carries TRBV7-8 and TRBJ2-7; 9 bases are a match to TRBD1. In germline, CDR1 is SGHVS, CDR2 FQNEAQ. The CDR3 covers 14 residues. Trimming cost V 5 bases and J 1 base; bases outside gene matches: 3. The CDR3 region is CASSPGTGSYEQYF. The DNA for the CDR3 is TGTGCCAGCAGCCCCGGGACAGGGTCCTACGAGCAGTACTTC.

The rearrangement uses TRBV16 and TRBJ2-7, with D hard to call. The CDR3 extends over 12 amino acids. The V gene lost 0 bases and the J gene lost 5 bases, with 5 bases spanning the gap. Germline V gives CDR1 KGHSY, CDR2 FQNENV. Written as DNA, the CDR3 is TGTGCCAGCAGCCAATCCCCCGACGAGCAGTACTTC. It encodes CASSQSPDEQYF.

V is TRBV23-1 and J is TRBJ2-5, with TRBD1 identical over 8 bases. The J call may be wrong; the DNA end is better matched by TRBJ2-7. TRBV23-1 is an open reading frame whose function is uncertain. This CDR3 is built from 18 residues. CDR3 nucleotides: TGCGCCAGCAGTCAACGCCGCCGAAAGGACAGGGCAGGGGACGAGCAGTACTTC. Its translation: CASSQRRRKDRAGDEQYF.

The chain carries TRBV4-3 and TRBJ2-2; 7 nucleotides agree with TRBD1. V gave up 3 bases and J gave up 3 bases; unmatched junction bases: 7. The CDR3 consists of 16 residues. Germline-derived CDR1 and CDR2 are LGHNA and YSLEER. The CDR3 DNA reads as TGCGCCAGCAGCCAGATGCGACAGGGCGACACCGGGGAGCTGTTTTTT. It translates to CASSQMRQGDTGELFF.